This entry lists 8 T cell receptor beta chains sequenced from one sample in a study of identical twins. A single record per CDR3 protein comes from TCRdb applying MiXCR to the 5' RACE reads. The table shows 280,000 or so distinct CDR3 sequences, with approximately 8% occurring only once. These sequences were also reported in another study, on yellow fever vaccine responses in identical twins.

The sample consisted of memory (CD45RO+) T cells sorted from blood. The receptors stem from a woman younger than 35 in good health.

This clonotype was detected a few times. The chain is built from TRBV20-1 and TRBJ2-5; TRBD1 matches at 8 bases. J gave up 4 bases and V 2 bases, and 6 bases lay outside the gene matches. The CDR3 is 14 amino acids. Germline CDR1 is DFQATT and CDR2 is SNEGSKA (reference sequence). The CDR3 loop reads CSARTGQGPETQYF. CDR3 DNA: TGCAGTGCTAGAACCGGACAGGGCCCAGAGACCCAGTACTTC.

The gene calls are TRBV7-6 and TRBJ1-1, with D possibly being TRBD1 (5 bases). The CDR3 sequence is 14 residues long. The V end was cut by 5 bases, the J end by 1 base, with 11 bases between. Germline V lookup: CDR1 SGHVS, CDR2 FNYEAQ. The CDR3 sequence: CASSPNTGNTEAFF. The CDR3 nucleotides are TGTGCCAGCAGCCCAAATACAGGGAACACTGAAGCTTTCTTT. Complete variable domain (other parts from reference TRBV7-6 and TRBJ1-1): GAGVSQSPRYKVTKRGQDVALRCDPISGHVSLYWYRQALGQGPEFLTYFNYEAQQDKSGLPNDRFSAERPEGSISTLTIQRTEQRDSAMYRCASSPNTGNTEAFFGQGTRLTVV.

This clonotype was observed a few times. The chain joins TRBV20-1 to TRBJ1-2; D possibly corresponds to TRBD1 (5 bases). Per germline, CDR1 DFQATT and CDR2 SNEGSKA (reference sequence). Trimming took 0 bases from V and 6 from J, leaving 14 bases between them. The length of the CDR3 is 14 residues. CDR3 sequence (DNA): TGCAGTGCTAGAGAGGGCACGAGGGGAAATGGCTACACCTTC. This gives the protein CSAREGTRGNGYTF.

The J gene is TRBJ2-1, the V gene TRBV21-1; the table's D call, TRBD2, has no DNA check behind it. TRBV21-1 is shown as a pseudogene. CDR3 length equals 15 residues. CDR3 sequence reads: CASSKGGREGNEQFF. CDR3 nucleotides: TGTGCCAGCAGCAAAGGGGGCCGGGAGGGCAATGAGCAGTTCTTC.

This clonotype was recorded a few times. The chain carries TRBV12-5 and TRBJ2-1, with TRBD2 matching 10 bases. The V segment lost 6 bases and the J segment 12 bases; nucleotides outside the gene matches: 14. Germline V gene sequence: CDR1 LGHNT, CDR2 FRNRAP. This CDR3 comprises 15 residues. This CDR3 reads CASGLTSGPYIRQFF. The CDR3 coding sequence is TGTGCTAGTGGCCTGACTAGCGGGCCGTACATTCGGCAGTTCTTC. Together with reference TRBV12-5 and TRBJ2-1, the CDR3 gives the full variable domain: DARVTQTPRHKVTEMGQEVTMRCQPILGHNTVFWYRQTMMQGLELLAYFRNRAPLDDSGMPKDRFSAEMPDATLATLKIQPSEPRDSAVYFCASGLTSGPYIRQFFGPGTRLTVL.

In its sample, this clonotype was seen many times. The V call is TRBV3-1, the J call TRBJ1-4; D perhaps matches TRBD1 (6 bases). The CDR3 runs to 13 residues. Trimming stripped 3 bases from V and 7 bases from J, with 9 bases between. Germline CDR1 reads LGHDT; CDR2 reads YNNKEL (reference sequence). The CDR3 spells CASSQRTAEKLFF. In nucleotides, the CDR3 is TGTGCCAGCAGCCAGAGGACAGCTGAAAAACTGTTTTTT. The whole variable domain, remainder taken from reference TRBV3-1 and TRBJ1-4, is DTAVSQTPKYLVTQMGNDKSIKCEQNLGHDTMYWYKQDSKKFLKIMFSYNNKELIINETVPNRFSPKSPDKAHLNLHINSLELGDSAVYFCASSQRTAEKLFFGSGTQLSVL.

There are a few counts of this clonotype. V usage is TRBV20-1 and J usage is TRBJ2-4; 10 bases match TRBD2. The length of the CDR3 is 13 residues. Per the germline V gene, CDR1 is DFQATT and CDR2 is SNEGSKA (reference sequence). V shed 3 bases, J shed 7 bases, and the junction held 3 bases outside the gene matches. The CDR3 DNA reads as TGCAGTGCTAGTCCAGCGGGGGGGAACATTCAGTACTTC. It yields the protein CSASPAGGNIQYF.

This clonotype was seen repeatedly, ten times or more. The chain uses TRBV4-2 and TRBJ1-3; no definite D call. From germline, CDR1 is LGHNA and CDR2 YNFKEQ. There are 15 residues in the CDR3. V lost 0 bases, J lost 0 bases, and 6 bases lay in between. This CDR3 reads CASSQDRFSGNTIYF. The CDR3 coding sequence is TGTGCCAGCAGCCAAGATCGGTTCTCTGGAAACACCATATATTTT.